This section outlines one T cell receptor beta chain sequence together with its context. Its antigen is not known. RNA was extracted and reverse transcribed into cDNA as the sequencing template. Assay: immunoSEQ multiplex PCR; the TCRdb copy retains only in-frame clones and omits some. The sample includes hundreds of thousands of clones, over 45% seen only once; the top ten take over 1.5%. The data originate from a study of CD8+ T cells in alopecia areata. Study-wide findings and caveats: Tissue-resident alphabeta T cells belonging to normal skin likewise get sequenced within scalp specimens. Persistence in scalp and blood during tofacitinib was observed for many expanded lesional clones.

Treatment here: oral pan-JAK inhibitor, 5-10 mg twice daily. Collection of lesional scalp punch biopsies and peripheral blood was performed in alopecia areata patients. Germline assignment: CDR1 ENHRY and CDR2 SYGVKD. The CDR3 spans 15 residues. V was clipped by 3 bases and J by 2 bases; unmatched bases: 2. This specimen consisted of CD4+ T cells sorted from blood, obtained at week 24, from a patient treated with tofacitinib. This chain uses TRBV10-3 with TRBJ2-5; 11 bases agree with TRBD2. The receptor was derived from a human donor with alopecia areata. CDR3 sequence reads: CAISELAGGQETQYF. Written as DNA, the CDR3 is TGTGCCATCAGTGAATTAGCGGGGGGGCAAGAGACCCAGTACTTC.